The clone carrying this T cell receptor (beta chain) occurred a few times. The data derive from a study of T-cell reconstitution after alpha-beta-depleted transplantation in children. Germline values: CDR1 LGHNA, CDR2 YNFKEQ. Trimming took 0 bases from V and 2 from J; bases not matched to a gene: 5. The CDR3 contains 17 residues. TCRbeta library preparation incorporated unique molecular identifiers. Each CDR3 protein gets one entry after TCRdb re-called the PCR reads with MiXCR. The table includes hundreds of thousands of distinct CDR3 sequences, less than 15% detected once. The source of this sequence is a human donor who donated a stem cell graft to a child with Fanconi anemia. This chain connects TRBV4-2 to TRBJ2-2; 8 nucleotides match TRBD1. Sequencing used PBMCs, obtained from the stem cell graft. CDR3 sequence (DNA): TGTGCCAGCAGCCAAGATCGGGACAGGTTTAACACCGGGGAGCTGTTTTTT. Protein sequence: CASSQDRDRFNTGELFF.